This note documents a single T cell receptor (beta chain) sequence. Its antigen is undetermined. The data stem from a study of cytomegalovirus exposure and HLA in healthy donors. Sequenced by immunoSEQ multiplex PCR; TCRdb stores in-frame clones only, minus some. The top ten hold around 1.7% of the sample, which has more than 60,000 clones, roughly 90% seen once. Among the 120 or so subjects of the validation cohort, separate from the 666-subject first cohort, were the donors. The CDR3 is 14 residues long. V was trimmed by 6 bases and J by 2 bases, leaving 14 bases between them. Germline V gives CDR1 SNHLY, CDR2 FYNNEI. Study findings and constraints: Cytomegalovirus-associated status was assigned to roughly 160 TCR beta chains. Rarity characterized most TCR sequences, yet some public TCRs appeared in many donors. For cytomegalovirus status, the classifier reportedly gave diagnoses with high specificity and sensitivity.

The source is a woman under 30 in good health and CMV-seronegative. J is TRBJ2-7 and V is TRBV2; a possible D gene is TRBD2 (8 bases). Specimen: PBMCs. CDR3 nucleotides: TGTGCCAGCAGGGGGACAGCGGGGGCCTACGAGCAGTACTTC. Its protein is CASRGTAGAYEQYF.